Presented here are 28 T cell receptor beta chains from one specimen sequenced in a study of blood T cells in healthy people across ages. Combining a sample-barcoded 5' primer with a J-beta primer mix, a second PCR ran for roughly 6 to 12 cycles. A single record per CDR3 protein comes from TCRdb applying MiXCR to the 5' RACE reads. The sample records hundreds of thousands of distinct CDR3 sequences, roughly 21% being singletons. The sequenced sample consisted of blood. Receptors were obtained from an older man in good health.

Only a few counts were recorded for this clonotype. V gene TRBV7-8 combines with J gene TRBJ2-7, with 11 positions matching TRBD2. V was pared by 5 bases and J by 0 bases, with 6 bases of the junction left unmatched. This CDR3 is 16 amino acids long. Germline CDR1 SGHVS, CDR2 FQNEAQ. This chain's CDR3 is CASSTELAGASYEQYF. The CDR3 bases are TGTGCCAGCAGCACGGAACTAGCGGGGGCCTCCTACGAGCAGTACTTC.

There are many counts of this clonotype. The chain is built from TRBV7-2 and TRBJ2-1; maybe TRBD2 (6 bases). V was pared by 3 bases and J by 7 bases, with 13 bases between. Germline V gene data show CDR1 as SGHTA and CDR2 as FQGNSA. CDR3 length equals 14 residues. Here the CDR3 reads CASSFYGSGNEQFF. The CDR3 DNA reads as TGTGCCAGCAGCTTTTACGGGAGTGGGAATGAGCAGTTCTTC.

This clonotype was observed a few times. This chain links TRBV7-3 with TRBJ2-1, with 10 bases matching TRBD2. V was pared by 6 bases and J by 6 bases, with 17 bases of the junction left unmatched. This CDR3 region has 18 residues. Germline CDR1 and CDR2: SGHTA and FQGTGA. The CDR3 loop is CASRYFDPSSGRGNEQFF. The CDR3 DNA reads TGTGCCAGCAGATATTTCGACCCCTCTAGCGGGAGAGGCAATGAGCAGTTCTTC.

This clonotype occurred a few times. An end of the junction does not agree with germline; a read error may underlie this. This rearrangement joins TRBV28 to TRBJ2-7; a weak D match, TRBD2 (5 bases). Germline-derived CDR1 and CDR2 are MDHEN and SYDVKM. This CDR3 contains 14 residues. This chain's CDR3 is CAGSRSATTYEQYF. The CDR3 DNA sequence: TGTGCCGGCAGCCGTAGCGCGACGACCTACGAGCAGTACTTC.

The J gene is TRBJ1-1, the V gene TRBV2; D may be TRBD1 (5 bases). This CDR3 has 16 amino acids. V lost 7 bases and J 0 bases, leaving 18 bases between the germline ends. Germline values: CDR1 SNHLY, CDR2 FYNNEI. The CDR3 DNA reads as TGTGCCAGCACCAGAGATTCGGGACTCATGAACACTGAAGCTTTCTTT. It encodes CASTRDSGLMNTEAFF.

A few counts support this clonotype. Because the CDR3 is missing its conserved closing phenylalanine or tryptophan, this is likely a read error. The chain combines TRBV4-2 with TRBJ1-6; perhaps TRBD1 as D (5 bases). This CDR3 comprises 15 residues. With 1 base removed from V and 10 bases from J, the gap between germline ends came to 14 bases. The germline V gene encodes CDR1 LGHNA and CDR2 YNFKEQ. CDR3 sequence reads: CASSQGGGVGSPLHL. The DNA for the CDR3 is TGTGCCAGCAGCCAAGGAGGAGGGGTTGGCTCACCCCTCCACCTT.

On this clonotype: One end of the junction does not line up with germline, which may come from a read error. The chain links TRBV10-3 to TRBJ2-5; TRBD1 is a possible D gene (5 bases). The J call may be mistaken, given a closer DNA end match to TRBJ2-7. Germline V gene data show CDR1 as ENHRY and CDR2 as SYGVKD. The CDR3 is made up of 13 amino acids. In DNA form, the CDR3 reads TGTGCCATCGGTGAGTCGACAGTCTACGAGCAGTACTTC. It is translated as CAIGESTVYEQYF.

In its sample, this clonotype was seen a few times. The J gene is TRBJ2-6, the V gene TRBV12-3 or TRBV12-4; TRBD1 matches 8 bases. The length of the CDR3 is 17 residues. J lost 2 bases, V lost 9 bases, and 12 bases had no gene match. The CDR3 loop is CASSPYGQGAGANVLTF. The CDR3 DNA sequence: TGTGCCAGTAGTCCCTATGGACAGGGAGCTGGGGCCAACGTCCTGACTTTC.

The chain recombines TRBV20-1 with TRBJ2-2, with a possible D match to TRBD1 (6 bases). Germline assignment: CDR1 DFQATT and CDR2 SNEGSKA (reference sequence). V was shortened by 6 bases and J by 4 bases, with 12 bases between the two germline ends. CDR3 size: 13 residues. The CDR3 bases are TGCAGTGCGCCGGGACACGTCACCGGGGAGCTGTTTTTT. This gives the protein CSAPGHVTGELFF.

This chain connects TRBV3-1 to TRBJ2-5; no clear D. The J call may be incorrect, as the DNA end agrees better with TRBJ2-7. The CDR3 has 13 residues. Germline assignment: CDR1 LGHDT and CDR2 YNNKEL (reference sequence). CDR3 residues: CASSREWSYEQYF. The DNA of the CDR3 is TGTGCCAGCAGCCGAGAATGGTCCTACGAGCAGTACTTC.

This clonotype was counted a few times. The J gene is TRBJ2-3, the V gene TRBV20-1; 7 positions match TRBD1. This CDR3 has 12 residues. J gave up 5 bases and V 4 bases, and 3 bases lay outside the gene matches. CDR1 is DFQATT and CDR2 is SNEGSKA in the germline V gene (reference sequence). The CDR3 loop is CSANRGLDTQYF. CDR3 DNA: TGCAGTGCTAACAGGGGATTAGATACGCAGTATTTT.

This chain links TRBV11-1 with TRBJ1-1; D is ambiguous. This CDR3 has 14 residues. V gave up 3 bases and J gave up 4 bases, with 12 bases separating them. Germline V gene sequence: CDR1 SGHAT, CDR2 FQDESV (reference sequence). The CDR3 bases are TGTGCCAGCAGCTTTATGAGGGCGGGCACTGAAGCTTTCTTT. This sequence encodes CASSFMRAGTEAFF.

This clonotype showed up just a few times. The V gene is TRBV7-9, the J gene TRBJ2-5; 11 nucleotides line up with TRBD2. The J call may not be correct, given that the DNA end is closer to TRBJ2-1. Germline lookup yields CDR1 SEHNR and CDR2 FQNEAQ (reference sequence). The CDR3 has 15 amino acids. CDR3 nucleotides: TGTGCCAGCAGCACAGGACTAGCGGGCTGGGATGAGCAGTTCTTC. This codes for CASSTGLAGWDEQFF.

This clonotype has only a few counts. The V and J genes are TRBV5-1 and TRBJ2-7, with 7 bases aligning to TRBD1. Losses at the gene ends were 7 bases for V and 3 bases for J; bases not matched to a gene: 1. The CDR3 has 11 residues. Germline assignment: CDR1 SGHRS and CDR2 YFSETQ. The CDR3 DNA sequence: TGCGCCAGCTGGGACAGCTACGAGCAGTACTTC. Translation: CASWDSYEQYF. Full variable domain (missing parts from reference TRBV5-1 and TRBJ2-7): KAGVTQTPRYLIKTRGQQVTLSCSPISGHRSVSWYQQTPGQGLQFLFEYFSETQRNKGNFPGRFSGRQFSNSRSEMNVSTLELGDSALYLCASWDSYEQYFGPGTRLTVT.

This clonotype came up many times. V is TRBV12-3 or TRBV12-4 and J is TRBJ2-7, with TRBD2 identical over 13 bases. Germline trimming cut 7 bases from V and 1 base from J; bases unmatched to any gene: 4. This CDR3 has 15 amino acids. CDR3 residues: CASTLGLAGSYEQYF. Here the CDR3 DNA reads TGTGCCAGCACCCTGGGACTAGCGGGATCCTACGAGCAGTACTTC.

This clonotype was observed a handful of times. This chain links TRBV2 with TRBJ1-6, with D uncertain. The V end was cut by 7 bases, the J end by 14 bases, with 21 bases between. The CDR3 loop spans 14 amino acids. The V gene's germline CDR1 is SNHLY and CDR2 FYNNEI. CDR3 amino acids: CASTEQKEFGSLHF. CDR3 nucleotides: TGTGCCAGCACCGAACAAAAGGAGTTTGGGTCCCTCCACTTT.

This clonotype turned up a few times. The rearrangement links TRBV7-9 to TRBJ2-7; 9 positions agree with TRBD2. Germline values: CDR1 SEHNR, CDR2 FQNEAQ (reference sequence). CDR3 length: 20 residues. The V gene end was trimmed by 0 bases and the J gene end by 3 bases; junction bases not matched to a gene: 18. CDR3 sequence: CASSLAGTGVTSGSLYEQYF. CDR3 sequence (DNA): TGTGCCAGCAGCTTAGCTGGAACAGGTGTAACTAGCGGGTCCCTCTACGAGCAGTACTTC. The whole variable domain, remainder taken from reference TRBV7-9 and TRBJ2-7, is DTGVSQNPRHKITKRGQNVTFRCDPISEHNRLYWYRQTLGQGPEFLTYFQNEAQLEKSRLLSDRFSAERPKGSFSTLEIQRTEQGDSAMYLCASSLAGTGVTSGSLYEQYFGPGTRLTVT.

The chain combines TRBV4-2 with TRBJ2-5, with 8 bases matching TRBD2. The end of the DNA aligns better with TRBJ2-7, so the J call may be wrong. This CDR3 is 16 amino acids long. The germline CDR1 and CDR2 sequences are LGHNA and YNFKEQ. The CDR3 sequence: CASSQGFLAGDYEQYF. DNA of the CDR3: TGTGCCAGCAGCCAAGGGTTTCTAGCGGGCGACTACGAGCAGTACTTC.

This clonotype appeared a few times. DNA of the CDR3: TGCAGTGCTACTAACCTATCTAGCGGATCCTACGAGCAGTACTTC. Amino acids: CSATNLSSGSYEQYF. This chain links TRBV20-1 with TRBJ2-7, with TRBD2 identical over 7 bases. CDR1 and CDR2 (germline): DFQATT, SNEGSKA (reference sequence). V trimming: 4 bases; J trimming: 1 base; junction bases outside the gene matches: 10. The CDR3 loop spans 15 amino acids.

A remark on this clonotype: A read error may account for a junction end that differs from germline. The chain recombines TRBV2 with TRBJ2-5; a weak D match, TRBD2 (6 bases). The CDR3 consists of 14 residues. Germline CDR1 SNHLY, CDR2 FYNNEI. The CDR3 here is CASSGPAGRETKYF. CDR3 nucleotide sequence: TGTGCCAGCAGTGGACCAGCGGGTAGAGAGACCAAGTACTTC.

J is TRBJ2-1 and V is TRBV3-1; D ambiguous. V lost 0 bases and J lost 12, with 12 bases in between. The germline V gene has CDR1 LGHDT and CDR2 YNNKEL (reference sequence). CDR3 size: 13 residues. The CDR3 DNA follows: TGTGCCAGCAGCCAAGATAAAGGTCGCGTGCAGTTCTTC. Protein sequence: CASSQDKGRVQFF.

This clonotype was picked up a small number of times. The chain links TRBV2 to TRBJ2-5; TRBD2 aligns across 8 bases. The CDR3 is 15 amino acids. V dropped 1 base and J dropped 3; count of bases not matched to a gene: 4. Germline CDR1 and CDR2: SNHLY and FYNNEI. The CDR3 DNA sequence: TGTGCCAGCAGTGAAGAGCGGGAGCCCAAAGAGACCCAGTACTTC. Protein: CASSEEREPKETQYF.

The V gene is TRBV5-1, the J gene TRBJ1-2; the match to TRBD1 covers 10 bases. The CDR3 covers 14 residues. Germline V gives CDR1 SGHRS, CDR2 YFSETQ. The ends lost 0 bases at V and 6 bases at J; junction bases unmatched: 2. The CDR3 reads CASSLGTGGNGYTF. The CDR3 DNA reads TGCGCCAGCAGCTTGGGGACAGGGGGGAATGGCTACACCTTC.

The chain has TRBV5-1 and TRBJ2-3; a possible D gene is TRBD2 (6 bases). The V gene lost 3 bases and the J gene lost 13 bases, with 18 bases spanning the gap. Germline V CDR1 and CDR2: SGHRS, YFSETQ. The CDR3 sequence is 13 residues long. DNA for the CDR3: TGCGCCAGCAGCTCGGCTAGGGACTCACGAAAGTATTTT. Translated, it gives CASSSARDSRKYF.

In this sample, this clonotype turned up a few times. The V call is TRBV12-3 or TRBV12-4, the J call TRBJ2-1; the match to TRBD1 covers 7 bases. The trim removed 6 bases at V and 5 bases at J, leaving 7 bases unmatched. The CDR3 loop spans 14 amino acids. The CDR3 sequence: CASSINRGHNEQFF. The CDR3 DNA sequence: TGTGCCAGCAGCATAAACAGGGGCCACAATGAGCAGTTCTTC.

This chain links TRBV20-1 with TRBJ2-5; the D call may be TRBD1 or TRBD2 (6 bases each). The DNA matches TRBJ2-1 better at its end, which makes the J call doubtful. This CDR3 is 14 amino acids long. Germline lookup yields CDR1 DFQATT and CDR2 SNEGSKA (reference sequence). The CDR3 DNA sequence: TGCAGTGCCTACCGACTAGGAGGGGGCAATGAGCAGTTCTTC. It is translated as CSAYRLGGGNEQFF.

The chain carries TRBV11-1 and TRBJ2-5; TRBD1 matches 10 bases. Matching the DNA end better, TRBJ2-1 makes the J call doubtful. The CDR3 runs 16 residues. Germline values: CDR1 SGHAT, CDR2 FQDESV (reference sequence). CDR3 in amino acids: CASSKDRGSSRNEQFF. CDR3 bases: TGTGCCAGCAGCAAGGACAGGGGGTCTTCTCGGAATGAGCAGTTCTTC.

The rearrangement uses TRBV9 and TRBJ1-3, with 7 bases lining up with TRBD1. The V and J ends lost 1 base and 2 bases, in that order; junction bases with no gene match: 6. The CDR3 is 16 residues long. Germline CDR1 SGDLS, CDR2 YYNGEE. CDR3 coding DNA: TGTGCCAGCAGCGTATCAGACAGGGCCACTGGAAACACCATATATTTT. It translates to CASSVSDRATGNTIYF.